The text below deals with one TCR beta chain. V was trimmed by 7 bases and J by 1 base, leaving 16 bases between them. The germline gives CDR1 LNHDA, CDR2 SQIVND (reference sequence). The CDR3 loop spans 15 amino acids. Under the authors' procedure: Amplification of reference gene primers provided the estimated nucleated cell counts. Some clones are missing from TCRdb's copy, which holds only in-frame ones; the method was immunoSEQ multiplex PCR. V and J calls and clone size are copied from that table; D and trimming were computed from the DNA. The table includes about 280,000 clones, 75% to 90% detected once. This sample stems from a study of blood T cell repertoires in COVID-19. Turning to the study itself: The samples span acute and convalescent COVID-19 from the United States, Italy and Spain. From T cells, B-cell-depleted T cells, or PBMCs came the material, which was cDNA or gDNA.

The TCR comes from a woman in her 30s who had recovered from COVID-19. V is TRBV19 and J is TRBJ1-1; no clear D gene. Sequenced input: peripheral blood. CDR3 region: CASTMERQQNTEAFF. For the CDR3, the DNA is TGTGCCAGTACCATGGAGAGGCAGCAGAACACTGAAGCTTTCTTT. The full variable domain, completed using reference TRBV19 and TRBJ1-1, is DGGITQSPKYLFRKEGQNVTLSCEQNLNHDAMYWYRQDPGQGLRLIYYSQIVNDFQKGDIAEGYSVSREKKESFPLTVTSAQKNPTAFYLCASTMERQQNTEAFFGQGTRLTVV.